The rows below give T cell receptor beta chains drawn from one sample of a study of regulatory T cells in long-lasting Graves disease. Using its own MiXCR run on the multiplex PCR reads, TCRdb lists one record per CDR3 protein. This table has a few hundred thousand distinct CDR3 sequences, 21% appearing once. Specimen: peripheral blood mononuclear cells (PBMCs), collected when the disease was refractory, from a patient treated with antithyroid drugs. The receptors come from a female donor with Graves disease. Each CDR3 is given with its conserved first and last residue. The order of the fields is V gene, J gene, CDR3 protein.

v_call: TRBV24-1
j_call: TRBJ2-2
cdr3_aa: CATQADNPTGELFF

v_call: TRBV28
j_call: TRBJ2-7
cdr3_aa: CASSNPGPIGYEQYF

v_call: TRBV12-3/TRBV12-4
j_call: TRBJ2-2
cdr3_aa: CASSLVTTLDTGELFF

v_call: TRBV25-1
j_call: TRBJ2-7
cdr3_aa: CASSGRSAGVGEQYF

v_call: TRBV14
j_call: TRBJ2-7
cdr3_aa: CASSQERLAGDSAYEQYF

v_call: TRBV15
j_call: TRBJ2-3
cdr3_aa: CATSRKTDTQYF

v_call: TRBV25-1
j_call: TRBJ2-7
cdr3_aa: CASSADRGSGEQYF

v_call: TRBV30
j_call: TRBJ2-2
cdr3_aa: CAWRMAGELFF

v_call: TRBV2
j_call: TRBJ2-2
cdr3_aa: CASSESLEYTGELFF

v_call: TRBV20-1
j_call: TRBJ1-1
cdr3_aa: CSAREFRQNLNTEAFF

v_call: TRBV29-1
j_call: TRBJ2-7
cdr3_aa: CSVEDYGGGYEQYF

v_call: TRBV5-1
j_call: TRBJ2-5
cdr3_aa: CASSLAYRGNQETQYF

v_call: TRBV12-3/TRBV12-4
j_call: TRBJ2-7
cdr3_aa: CASSPRPDGYEQYF

v_call: TRBV3-1
j_call: TRBJ2-5
cdr3_aa: CASSQERDRRSAETQYF

v_call: TRBV28
j_call: TRBJ2-5
cdr3_aa: CASSYVSRGQYF

v_call: TRBV7-8
j_call: TRBJ1-6
cdr3_aa: CASSLGSGISYNSPLHF

v_call: TRBV3-1
j_call: TRBJ2-7
cdr3_aa: CASSHRGWGNSYEQYF

v_call: TRBV11-2
j_call: TRBJ2-7
cdr3_aa: CASSGGRKNGYEQYF

v_call: TRBV5-1
j_call: TRBJ1-1
cdr3_aa: CASSTGGSEAFF

v_call: TRBV15
j_call: TRBJ1-2
cdr3_aa: CATSRDRDRALDGYTF

v_call: TRBV19
j_call: TRBJ1-1
cdr3_aa: CASTKQGSNTEAFF

v_call: TRBV6-5
j_call: TRBJ1-4
cdr3_aa: CASSYPGVYEKLFF

v_call: TRBV30
j_call: TRBJ1-6
cdr3_aa: CAWSVGGYNSPLHF

v_call: TRBV9
j_call: TRBJ1-4
cdr3_aa: CASSEGTRQGIEKLFF

v_call: TRBV20-1
j_call: TRBJ2-7
cdr3_aa: CSARDGTGGRDEQYF

v_call: TRBV11-2
j_call: TRBJ2-1
cdr3_aa: CASSKRDLKSDEQFF

v_call: TRBV20-1
j_call: TRBJ2-7
cdr3_aa: CSARSPRAGGEQYF

v_call: TRBV7-8
j_call: TRBJ2-2
cdr3_aa: CASSLALRENTGELFF

v_call: TRBV28
j_call: TRBJ2-5
cdr3_aa: CASSPGGTVQETQYF

v_call: TRBV5-1
j_call: TRBJ2-2
cdr3_aa: CASSATVQGPNTGELFF

v_call: TRBV20-1
j_call: TRBJ2-5
cdr3_aa: CSPGQGKETQYF

v_call: TRBV12-3/TRBV12-4
j_call: TRBJ1-1
cdr3_aa: CASSFGRMNTEAFF

v_call: TRBV27
j_call: TRBJ1-5
cdr3_aa: CASRQSPNQPQHF

v_call: TRBV2
j_call: TRBJ1-6
cdr3_aa: CASSDWGSNSPPHF

v_call: TRBV5-1
j_call: TRBJ1-5
cdr3_aa: CASSPQGGANQPQHF

v_call: TRBV10-3
j_call: TRBJ2-2
cdr3_aa: CAITTPGTGELFF

v_call: TRBV11-2
j_call: TRBJ2-7
cdr3_aa: CASSLDRGRGPYEQYF